This T cell receptor (beta chain) comes out of a study of blood T cell repertoires in COVID-19. Study-wide background: The analysed material was cDNA or gDNA that came from T cells, B-cell-depleted T cells, or PBMCs.

In the original analysis: It was from reference gene primer amplification that nucleated cell counts were estimated. Measured with immunoSEQ multiplex PCR; TCRdb has only the in-frame clones, and not every one. V, J and clone size are those of that table, while D and trimming were read from the DNA. The sample includes 55,000 to 70,000 clones, about 81% of them seen just once. V gave up 4 bases and J gave up 5 bases; unmatched junction bases: 8. Germline lookup yields CDR1 KGHDR and CDR2 SFDVKD. The CDR3 is made up of 15 amino acids. Sequencing input: peripheral blood. The source is an elderly man with acute or convalescent COVID-19. This rearrangement joins TRBV24-1 to TRBJ2-5; 8 bases match TRBD1. The CDR3 region is CATSDPGTGSETQYF. The CDR3 nucleotides read TGTGCCACCAGTGACCCCGGGACAGGTTCCGAGACCCAGTACTTC.